The table lists the clone carrying this TCR beta chain with many counts. Its antigen is still unknown. These data belong to a study of molecular identifiers for immune sequencing clone quantification. General study results and limits: Clones exceeding 20 RNA copies carried over 97% of effector molecules but under 1% of naive-cell molecules. Highly expanded clones may be undercounted when identical TCR molecules share barcodes.

The germline V gene has CDR1 SNHLY and CDR2 FYNNEI. Trimming took off 5 bases at V and 0 bases at J, with 11 bases between the two ends. The CDR3 spans 14 residues. Preparation methods for the bulk TCR libraries were those previously described, with listed TCR primers. Each CDR3 protein is one row after TCRdb ran MiXCR on the PCR reads. The sample lists hundreds of thousands of distinct CDR3 sequences, around 25% occurring once. The source of this sequence is a human donor in good health. Some libraries in this study had Jurkat cell RNA spiked in. Sequencing was performed on naive CD8+ T cells from blood, with Jurkat cell RNA spiked in. The subset is: FACS-sorted CD8+CD4-CCR7+CD45RA+ naive T cells. This chain joins TRBV2 and TRBJ2-7; unclear D gene. The CDR3 sequence: CASSWVSSSYEQYF. The DNA of the CDR3 is TGTGCCAGCAGTTGGGTTTCATCCTCCTACGAGCAGTACTTC.